This T cell receptor (beta chain) was sequenced during a study of cytomegalovirus exposure and HLA in healthy donors. Study in general: The use of the same platform for the 100 to 150 validation repertoires and the 666 first-cohort repertoires was reported by a later analysis.

V dropped 8 bases and J dropped 2 bases, with 10 bases sitting between them. The CDR3 spans 14 residues. Germline lookup yields CDR1 MNHEY and CDR2 SMNVEV (reference sequence). Note on this clone: Its antigen is still unknown.

Sequencing was performed with immunoSEQ multiplex PCR; in TCRdb, only in-frame clones are kept and a portion is missing. Of about 82,000 clones listed, around 92% are singletons. Study-level findings and limits: Per published reports, the classifier diagnosed cytomegalovirus status with high specificity and sensitivity.

This sequence was found in a man aged 18 to 35 in good health and CMV-seronegative. The gene calls are TRBV27 and TRBJ1-6; TRBD1 is a possible D gene (6 bases). The sample consisted of PBMCs. CDR3 in amino acids: CASGGQPYNSPLHF. Written as DNA, the CDR3 is TGTGCCAGCGGAGGACAGCCCTATAATTCACCCCTCCACTTT.